This is a list of T cell receptor beta chains from one sample in a study of cytomegalovirus exposure and HLA in healthy donors. Sequencing used immunoSEQ multiplex PCR; TCRdb keeps in-frame clones, though not all of them. The sample contains about 59,000 clones, just under 85% of which appear only once. The sample consisted of PBMCs. These receptors originate from a man aged 40-49 years in good health and CMV-seronegative. CDR3s include the opening cysteine and the closing phenylalanine or tryptophan. Fields, in order: clone size, J gene, V gene, D gene, CDR3 protein, CDR3 DNA. D genes are given only for firm matches. Not all rows give a size; the values are once, few, many and, for expanded clones, a class.

abundance: NA; j_gene: TRBJ2-3; v_gene: TRBV6-5; d_gene: TRBD1; CDR3aa: CASSPGRGRTDTQYF; CDR3nt: TGTGCCAGCAGTCCTGGCAGGGGGCGCACAGATACGCAGTATTTT
abundance: NA; j_gene: TRBJ2-2; v_gene: TRBV10-1; d_gene: NA; CDR3aa: CATNARGWDTGELFF; CDR3nt: TGCGCCACAAACGCGAGGGGGTGGGACACCGGGGAGCTGTTTTTT
abundance: NA; j_gene: TRBJ2-7; v_gene: TRBV7-8; d_gene: NA; CDR3aa: CASSLGGAIYEQYF; CDR3nt: TGTGCCAGCAGCTTAGGCGGGGCTATCTACGAGCAGTACTTC
abundance: NA; j_gene: TRBJ1-2; v_gene: TRBV5-5; d_gene: NA; CDR3aa: CASSPQAGIYGYTF; CDR3nt: TGTGCCAGCAGTCCCCAGGCAGGGATCTATGGCTACACCTTC
abundance: NA; j_gene: TRBJ1-3; v_gene: TRBV18; d_gene: TRBD1; CDR3aa: CASSPLDRGGNTIYF; CDR3nt: TGTGCCAGCTCACCTCTGGACAGGGGTGGAAACACCATATATTTT
abundance: NA; j_gene: TRBJ2-3; v_gene: TRBV6-5; d_gene: TRBD2; CDR3aa: CASSYGGLGLGTQYF; CDR3nt: TGTGCCAGCAGTTACGGGGGACTAGGGCTCGGTACGCAGTATTTT
abundance: NA; j_gene: TRBJ1-1; v_gene: TRBV18; d_gene: NA; CDR3aa: CASSPTQNTEAFF; CDR3nt: TGTGCCAGCTCACCCACACAGAACACTGAAGCTTTCTTT
abundance: NA; j_gene: TRBJ1-1; v_gene: TRBV28; d_gene: NA; CDR3aa: CASIRGLGQSLFF; CDR3nt: TGTGCCAGCATTAGAGGGTTGGGCCAGAGTCTCTTCTTT
abundance: NA; j_gene: TRBJ2-1; v_gene: TRBV9; d_gene: TRBD2; CDR3aa: CASSVDWVRAGLGNEQFF; CDR3nt: TGTGCCAGCAGCGTAGATTGGGTACGAGCGGGGCTGGGCAATGAGCAGTTCTTC
abundance: once; j_gene: TRBJ1-2; v_gene: TRBV6-5; d_gene: NA; CDR3aa: CASSPGLYYGYTF; CDR3nt: TGTGCCAGCAGTCCGGGACTGTACTATGGCTACACCTTC
abundance: NA; j_gene: TRBJ1-4; v_gene: TRBV7-8; d_gene: NA; CDR3aa: CASTQGIGEKLFF; CDR3nt: TGTGCCAGCACCCAGGGGATCGGGGAAAAACTGTTTTTT
abundance: NA; j_gene: TRBJ1-2; v_gene: TRBV6-5; d_gene: TRBD1; CDR3aa: CASSYGPGGGGYTF; CDR3nt: TGTGCCAGCAGTTACGGGCCAGGGGGCGGTGGCTACACCTTC
abundance: NA; j_gene: TRBJ1-1; v_gene: TRBV5-6; d_gene: NA; CDR3aa: CASSADLAEAFF; CDR3nt: TGTGCCAGCAGCGCGGATTTGGCTGAAGCTTTCTTT
abundance: once; j_gene: TRBJ2-3; v_gene: TRBV4-1; d_gene: NA; CDR3aa: CASSQLTSDTQYF; CDR3nt: TGCGCCAGCAGCCAGTTAACTAGCGATACGCAGTATTTT
abundance: NA; j_gene: TRBJ1-2; v_gene: TRBV2; d_gene: TRBD1; CDR3aa: CASSGGASGTGQRDYGYTF; CDR3nt: TGTGCCAGCAGTGGGGGGGCCTCCGGGACAGGTCAGAGGGACTATGGCTACACCTTC
abundance: NA; j_gene: TRBJ2-3; v_gene: TRBV18; d_gene: TRBD2; CDR3aa: CASSPQRGALDTQYF; CDR3nt: TGTGCCAGCTCACCCCAGCGGGGGGCATTGGATACGCAGTATTTT
abundance: NA; j_gene: TRBJ1-5; v_gene: TRBV6-4; d_gene: TRBD1; CDR3aa: CASSNPLTGADSNQPQHF; CDR3nt: TGTGCCAGCAGTAACCCATTGACAGGGGCGGATAGCAATCAGCCCCAGCATTTT
abundance: NA; j_gene: TRBJ1-4; v_gene: TRBV28; d_gene: NA; CDR3aa: CASRPQTEKLFF; CDR3nt: TGTGCCAGCAGGCCCCAGACAGAAAAACTGTTTTTT
abundance: NA; j_gene: TRBJ2-2; v_gene: TRBV6-1; d_gene: NA; CDR3aa: CASSELQGNTGELFF; CDR3nt: TGTGCCAGCAGTGAACTTCAGGGGAACACCGGGGAGCTGTTTTTT
abundance: NA; j_gene: TRBJ2-7; v_gene: TRBV5-6; d_gene: TRBD1; CDR3aa: CASTQMGQGAKTYEQYF; CDR3nt: TGTGCCAGCACCCAAATGGGACAGGGGGCGAAAACCTACGAGCAGTACTTC
abundance: NA; j_gene: TRBJ1-1; v_gene: TRBV5-8; d_gene: NA; CDR3aa: CASSLQPGGEAFF; CDR3nt: TGTGCCAGCAGCTTACAGCCGGGAGGTGAAGCTTTCTTT
abundance: NA; j_gene: TRBJ1-3; v_gene: TRBV4-1; d_gene: TRBD1; CDR3aa: CASSQDVTRGRGNTIYF; CDR3nt: TGCGCCAGCAGCCAAGATGTGACAAGGGGGCGCGGAAACACCATATATTTT
abundance: NA; j_gene: TRBJ1-1; v_gene: TRBV30; d_gene: NA; CDR3aa: CAWSATGLEAFF; CDR3nt: TGTGCCTGGAGCGCGACAGGCCTTGAAGCTTTCTTT
abundance: NA; j_gene: TRBJ2-3; v_gene: TRBV29-1; d_gene: TRBD1; CDR3aa: CSASGQGTDTQYF; CDR3nt: TGCAGCGCGTCGGGACAGGGCACAGATACGCAGTATTTT
abundance: NA; j_gene: TRBJ2-3; v_gene: TRBV30; d_gene: TRBD1; CDR3aa: CAWDRQGFYQDTQYF; CDR3nt: TGTGCCTGGGATAGACAGGGCTTTTACCAAGATACGCAGTATTTT
abundance: NA; j_gene: TRBJ1-3; v_gene: TRBV7-9; d_gene: TRBD1; CDR3aa: CASSSSGGVEGNTIYF; CDR3nt: TGTGCCAGCAGCTCCTCAGGGGGCGTAGAAGGAAACACCATATATTTT
abundance: NA; j_gene: TRBJ1-2; v_gene: TRBV29-1; d_gene: NA; CDR3aa: CSENRGGYGYTF; CDR3nt: TGCAGCGAAAATAGAGGGGGCTATGGCTACACCTTC
abundance: once; j_gene: TRBJ2-5; v_gene: TRBV29-1; d_gene: TRBD1; CDR3aa: CSVEDRRGTGGFQETQYF; CDR3nt: TGCAGCGTTGAAGATCGGAGAGGGACAGGGGGTTTCCAAGAGACCCAGTACTTC
abundance: NA; j_gene: TRBJ1-5; v_gene: TRBV19; d_gene: NA; CDR3aa: CASSIGGRIDQPQHF; CDR3nt: TGTGCCAGTAGTATAGGCGGGCGGATCGATCAGCCCCAGCATTTT
abundance: NA; j_gene: TRBJ2-7; v_gene: TRBV19; d_gene: TRBD2; CDR3aa: CASSSGGDEQYF; CDR3nt: TGTGCCAGTAGTAGCGGGGGGGACGAGCAGTACTTC
abundance: NA; j_gene: TRBJ2-5; v_gene: TRBV5-1; d_gene: TRBD2; CDR3aa: CASSSGEQETQYF; CDR3nt: TGCGCCAGCAGTAGCGGGGAACAAGAGACCCAGTACTTC
abundance: NA; j_gene: TRBJ2-2; v_gene: TRBV27; d_gene: NA; CDR3aa: CASSPRGGRDTGELFF; CDR3nt: TGTGCCAGCAGTCCAAGGGGGGGCCGTGACACCGGGGAGCTGTTTTTT
abundance: few; j_gene: TRBJ1-5; v_gene: TRBV28; d_gene: NA; CDR3aa: CASSSHRQMDSNQPQHF; CDR3nt: TGTGCCAGCAGTTCGCACCGACAGATGGATAGCAATCAGCCCCAGCATTTT
abundance: NA; j_gene: TRBJ2-1; v_gene: TRBV11-2; d_gene: TRBD1; CDR3aa: CASSPRTGDFYNEQFF; CDR3nt: TGTGCCAGCAGCCCCCGGACAGGGGATTTCTACAATGAGCAGTTCTTC
abundance: few; j_gene: TRBJ1-4; v_gene: TRBV5-1; d_gene: NA; CDR3aa: CASSQTREKLFF; CDR3nt: TGCGCCAGCAGCCAGACACGGGAAAAACTGTTTTTT
abundance: NA; j_gene: TRBJ1-4; v_gene: TRBV6-6; d_gene: NA; CDR3aa: CASSTQGGYEKLFF; CDR3nt: TGTGCCAGCAGTACCCAGGGAGGATATGAAAAACTGTTTTTT
abundance: NA; j_gene: TRBJ2-5; v_gene: TRBV11-2; d_gene: TRBD2; CDR3aa: CASSRGIAGEETQYF; CDR3nt: TGTGCCAGCAGTCGGGGGATAGCGGGGGAAGAGACCCAGTACTTC
abundance: NA; j_gene: TRBJ1-1; v_gene: TRBV2; d_gene: NA; CDR3aa: CASPSKGWTEAFF; CDR3nt: TGTGCCAGCCCTTCAAAGGGGTGGACTGAAGCTTTCTTT
abundance: NA; j_gene: TRBJ1-6; v_gene: TRBV19; d_gene: NA; CDR3aa: CASSREGDVSFPLHF; CDR3nt: TGTGCCAGTAGTCGGGAGGGGGACGTCTCTTTCCCCCTCCACTTT
abundance: NA; j_gene: TRBJ2-2; v_gene: TRBV4-2; d_gene: NA; CDR3aa: CASSQVGPGLGNTGELFF; CDR3nt: TGTGCCAGCAGCCAAGTCGGTCCTGGTCTAGGGAACACCGGGGAGCTGTTTTTT
abundance: NA; j_gene: TRBJ1-4; v_gene: TRBV6-6; d_gene: NA; CDR3aa: CASTMDGTGEKLFF; CDR3nt: TGTGCCAGCACTATGGACGGCACAGGTGAAAAACTGTTTTTT
abundance: few; j_gene: TRBJ1-1; v_gene: TRBV5-4; d_gene: NA; CDR3aa: CASSPPNGPSRSSNTEAFF; CDR3nt: TGTGCCAGCAGCCCCCCCAATGGGCCCTCCCGCAGTTCGAACACTGAAGCTTTCTTT
abundance: NA; j_gene: TRBJ1-1; v_gene: TRBV2; d_gene: NA; CDR3aa: CASTEDLNTEAFF; CDR3nt: TGTGCCAGCACGGAGGACTTGAACACTGAAGCTTTCTTT
abundance: medium-sized; j_gene: TRBJ1-6; v_gene: TRBV6-1; d_gene: TRBD1; CDR3aa: CASSEGTGTGNSPLHF; CDR3nt: TGTGCCAGCAGTGAGGGGACCGGGACAGGGAATTCACCCCTCCACTTT
abundance: NA; j_gene: TRBJ2-7; v_gene: TRBV30; d_gene: TRBD2; CDR3aa: CAWSVRPGGEQYF; CDR3nt: TGTGCCTGGAGTGTAAGGCCGGGGGGTGAGCAGTACTTC
abundance: NA; j_gene: TRBJ1-1; v_gene: TRBV9; d_gene: TRBD1; CDR3aa: CASSVFDRGPDEAFF; CDR3nt: TGTGCCAGCAGCGTATTCGACAGGGGGCCGGATGAGGCTTTCTTT
abundance: NA; j_gene: TRBJ2-1; v_gene: TRBV25-1; d_gene: TRBD2; CDR3aa: CASSEYWAGGNEQFF; CDR3nt: TGTGCCAGCAGTGAATATTGGGCCGGGGGGAATGAGCAGTTCTTC
abundance: NA; j_gene: TRBJ2-2; v_gene: TRBV6-5; d_gene: NA; CDR3aa: CASSPRGPGELFF; CDR3nt: TGTGCCAGCAGTCCCCGTGGCCCCGGGGAGCTGTTTTTT
abundance: NA; j_gene: TRBJ1-2; v_gene: TRBV19; d_gene: NA; CDR3aa: CASSLALTGPNYGYTF; CDR3nt: TGTGCCAGTAGCCTAGCCCTGACAGGACCTAACTATGGCTACACCTTC
abundance: NA; j_gene: TRBJ1-2; v_gene: TRBV28; d_gene: TRBD1; CDR3aa: CASSQGQGVGYGYTF; CDR3nt: TGTGCCAGCAGTCAGGGACAGGGGGTAGGCTATGGCTACACCTTC
abundance: NA; j_gene: TRBJ2-1; v_gene: TRBV27; d_gene: TRBD1; CDR3aa: CASRDSSYNEQFF; CDR3nt: TGTGCCAGCCGGGACAGCTCCTACAATGAGCAGTTCTTC
abundance: once; j_gene: TRBJ2-7; v_gene: TRBV4-1; d_gene: TRBD1; CDR3aa: CASSQGRGQGRGEQYF; CDR3nt: TGCGCCAGCAGCCAAGGGAGGGGACAGGGGAGGGGCGAGCAGTACTTC
abundance: once; j_gene: TRBJ1-5; v_gene: TRBV7-9; d_gene: NA; CDR3aa: CASRGRGSNQPQHF; CDR3nt: TGTGCCAGCAGGGGACGGGGGAGCAATCAGCCCCAGCATTTT
abundance: NA; j_gene: TRBJ1-2; v_gene: TRBV29-1; d_gene: NA; CDR3aa: CSVAPGEDYGYTF; CDR3nt: TGCAGCGTGGCCCCGGGGGAGGACTATGGCTACACCTTC
abundance: NA; j_gene: TRBJ2-7; v_gene: TRBV6-6; d_gene: NA; CDR3aa: CASSYSGGEQYF; CDR3nt: TGTGCCAGCAGTTACTCCGGAGGCGAGCAGTACTTC
abundance: once; j_gene: TRBJ2-3; v_gene: TRBV7-3; d_gene: TRBD2; CDR3aa: CASSFGLAGGSDTQYF; CDR3nt: TGTGCCAGCAGCTTCGGTCTAGCGGGGGGGTCAGATACGCAGTATTTT
abundance: NA; j_gene: TRBJ1-5; v_gene: TRBV19; d_gene: NA; CDR3aa: CASSIAGNNQPQHF; CDR3nt: TGTGCCAGTAGTATAGCCGGGAATAATCAGCCCCAGCATTTT
abundance: NA; j_gene: TRBJ1-3; v_gene: TRBV9; d_gene: NA; CDR3aa: CASSVAGAGNTIYF; CDR3nt: TGTGCCAGCAGCGTAGCAGGGGCTGGAAACACCATATATTTT
abundance: NA; j_gene: TRBJ1-3; v_gene: TRBV6-1; d_gene: NA; CDR3aa: CASSEGVRLHSGNTIYF; CDR3nt: TGTGCCAGCAGTGAAGGAGTGAGACTGCACTCTGGAAACACCATATATTTT